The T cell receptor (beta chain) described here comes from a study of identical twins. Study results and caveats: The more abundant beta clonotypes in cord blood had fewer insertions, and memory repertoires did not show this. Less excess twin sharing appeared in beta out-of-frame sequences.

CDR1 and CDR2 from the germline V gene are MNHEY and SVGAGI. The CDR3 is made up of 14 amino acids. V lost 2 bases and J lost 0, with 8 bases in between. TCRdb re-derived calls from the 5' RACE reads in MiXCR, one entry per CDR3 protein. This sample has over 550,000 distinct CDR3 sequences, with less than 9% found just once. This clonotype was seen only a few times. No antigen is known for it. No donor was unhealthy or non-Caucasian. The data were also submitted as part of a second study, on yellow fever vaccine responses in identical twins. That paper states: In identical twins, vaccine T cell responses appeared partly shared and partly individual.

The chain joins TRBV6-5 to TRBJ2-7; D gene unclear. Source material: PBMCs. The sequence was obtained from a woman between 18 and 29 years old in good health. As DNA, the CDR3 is TGTGCCAGCAGTTACACCGCTAACTCCTACGAGCAGTACTTC. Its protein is CASSYTANSYEQYF.